The 11 T cell receptor beta chains below all came from one sample that was sequenced in a study of PD-1 blockade in classical Hodgkin lymphoma. TCRdb keeps only in-frame clones here, not all; method: immunoSEQ multiplex PCR. Of about 21,000 clones detected, roughly 85% appear once; the ten largest clones hold about an eighth. Specified time point: cycle 4 day 1 (C4D1), after 5 to 7 weeks of nivolumab. The patients all showed relapse after autologous stem cell transplantation, while their brentuximab vedotin exposure varied. The sequencing used peripheral blood mononuclear cells (PBMCs), collected before the fourth cycle of nivolumab. These receptors all stem from a human donor with classical Hodgkin lymphoma.

The chain combines TRBV18 with TRBJ2-5; D gene unclear. Germline CDR1 is KGHSH and CDR2 is LQKENI. The CDR3 sequence is 13 residues long. V was cut by 3 bases and J by 4 bases, with 9 bases left in between. CDR3 DNA: TGTGCCAGCTCACCTAACAACCGAGAGACCCAGTACTTC. Protein: CASSPNNRETQYF.

The chain combines TRBV10-3 with TRBJ1-1, with TRBD1 matching 11 bases. The CDR3 sequence is 14 residues long. Germline V CDR1 and CDR2: ENHRY, SYGVKD. V shed 4 bases, J shed 4 bases, and the junction held 2 bases outside the gene matches. The CDR3 nucleotides read TGTGCCATCAGTGGCGGGACAGGGGGCACTGAAGCTTTCTTT. It translates to CAISGGTGGTEAFF.

CDR3 residues: CASRFTGLRADTQYF. The CDR3 DNA follows: TGTGCCAGCAGGTTCACAGGGTTGAGGGCAGATACGCAGTATTTT. This sequence joins TRBV2 and TRBJ2-3; the D gene is possibly TRBD1 (6 bases). Germline V CDR1 and CDR2: SNHLY, FYNNEI. V gave up 6 bases and J gave up 4 bases, with 17 bases separating them. The CDR3 runs 15 residues.

In its sample, this clone was seen a few times. The chain joins TRBV7-9 to TRBJ2-7; 8 bases agree with TRBD2. CDR1 is SEHNR and CDR2 is FQNEAQ in the germline V gene (reference sequence). V dropped 5 bases and J dropped 4; count of bases not matched to a gene: 4. This CDR3 region has 13 residues. CDR3 DNA: TGTGCCAGCAGCCCCGGGGGGGCATACGAGCAGTACTTC. It codes for CASSPGGAYEQYF.

The V gene is TRBV6-1, the J gene TRBJ2-5, with 8 bases that match TRBD2. After removal of 6 bases from V and 4 bases from J, the junction contained 4 bases not matched to a gene. Germline V CDR1 and CDR2: MNHNS, SASEGT. The CDR3 length is 13 residues. The DNA of the CDR3 is TGTGCCAGCAGGTCTCGGGGGGGAGAGACCCAGTACTTC. Translated, it gives CASRSRGGETQYF.

This clone came up once. The genes are TRBV10-3 and TRBJ2-1; D call uncertain. Trimming left V 5 bases short and J 6 bases short, with 5 bases between. This CDR3 contains 11 residues. Germline CDR1 is ENHRY and CDR2 is SYGVKD. This CDR3 reads CAISQTNEQFF. DNA of the CDR3: TGTGCCATCAGTCAGACCAATGAGCAGTTCTTC.

The chain couples TRBV5-4 to TRBJ1-4; 9 nucleotides line up with TRBD1. Trimming took 5 bases from V and 8 from J; bases not matched to a gene: 13. Per germline, CDR1 SGHNT and CDR2 YYREEE (reference sequence). CDR3 length: 16 residues. The CDR3 region has the DNA TGTGCCAGCAGTTCGGGACAGGGCGAGTATTGGGAAAAACTGTTTTTT. It yields the protein CASSSGQGEYWEKLFF.

Here the CDR3 DNA reads TGTGCCAGTAGTAGAGTCGGTTCGAACACCGGGGAGCTGTTTTTT. Translation: CASSRVGSNTGELFF. The rearrangement joins TRBV19 to TRBJ2-2; no clear D. CDR1 and CDR2 from the germline V gene are LNHDA and SQIVND (reference sequence). V was cut by 4 bases and J by 0 bases, with 9 bases left in between. This CDR3 spans 15 amino acids.

The chain joins TRBV10-3 to TRBJ2-5; D is possibly TRBD2 (7 bases). The V and J ends lost 7 bases and 4 bases respectively, with 16 bases between them. The germline V gene has CDR1 ENHRY and CDR2 SYGVKD. The CDR3 totals 14 residues. The CDR3 DNA reads as TGTGCCATCAATGGGGCGGGGGCTGGAGAGACCCAGTACTTC. Translated, it gives CAINGAGAGETQYF.

The chain joins TRBV7-2 to TRBJ2-5; no firm D call. Deletions cut 1 base from V and 4 bases from J, with 7 bases between. The CDR3 contains 13 residues. CDR1 is SGHTA and CDR2 is FQGNSA in the germline V gene. The CDR3: CASSLVGGETQYF. CDR3 in DNA: TGTGCCAGCAGCTTAGTCGGTGGAGAGACCCAGTACTTC. The entire variable domain, with the rest obtained from reference TRBV7-2 and TRBJ2-5, is as follows: GAGVSQSPSNKVTEKGKDVELRCDPISGHTALYWYRQSLGQGLEFLIYFQGNSAPDKSGLPSDRFSAERTGGSVSTLTIQRTQQEDSAVYLCASSLVGGETQYFGPGTRLLVL.

The V gene is TRBV19, the J gene TRBJ2-5; 7 nucleotides agree with TRBD1. V shed 7 bases and J 3 bases; nucleotides not matched to a gene: 14. Germline V gene data show CDR1 as LNHDA and CDR2 as SQIVND (reference sequence). CDR3 length: 16 residues. The CDR3 loop reads CASTTSGTAKKETQYF. For the CDR3, the DNA is TGTGCCAGTACCACCTCCGGGACAGCCAAAAAAGAGACCCAGTACTTC.